This T cell receptor (beta chain) was sequenced during a study of CD8 T cells in ankylosing spondylitis. TCRdb independently ran MiXCR on the 5' RACE reads; one entry per CDR3 protein. The data contain around 770,000 distinct CDR3 sequences, approximately 10% of them singletons. The CDR3 extends over 13 amino acids. Germline CDR1 reads SGDLS; CDR2 reads YYNGEE. Trimming left V 2 bases short and J 9 bases short, with 12 bases between. Study-level results: A motif of eight or nine highly homologous TCR beta variants was seen as apparently characteristic of ankylosing spondylitis blood. Disease-linked clones reportedly showed significant enrichment in matched ankylosing spondylitis synovial fluid.

This clonotype has at least ten counts. Its cognate antigen is unknown. The chain has TRBV9 and TRBJ2-1; maybe TRBD2 (5 bases). The sample was blood, either unsorted or a sorted T cell fraction (not recorded which). The receptor was isolated from a male donor with ankylosing spondylitis. The CDR3 is CASSVTRYGEQFF. DNA of the CDR3: TGTGCCAGCAGCGTTACTAGATACGGTGAGCAGTTCTTC.